Below, 11 T cell receptor beta chains from the same sample are listed, as sequenced in a study of blood T cell repertoires in COVID-19. The protocol was immunoSEQ multiplex PCR, while the TCRdb copy is restricted to in-frame clones and leaves out a portion. The sample holds around 330,000 clones, 88% seen once. Sequencing used peripheral blood. Source of these receptors: a woman aged 45-60 years with active or convalescent COVID-19.

The V call is TRBV4-1, the J call TRBJ2-7; 9 bases agree with TRBD1. The CDR3 extends over 14 amino acids. Germline V lookup: CDR1 MGHRA, CDR2 YSYEKL. J was trimmed by 4 bases and V by 2 bases; bases with no gene match: 3. CDR3 protein: CASSQRTGVYEQYF. The CDR3 DNA reads as TGCGCCAGCAGCCAACGGACAGGGGTGTACGAGCAGTACTTC.

The chain recombines TRBV6-2 or TRBV6-3 with TRBJ2-5; weak D call: TRBD1 (5 bases). The CDR3 is made up of 17 amino acids. Trimming stripped 4 bases from V and 2 bases from J, with 20 bases between. In germline, CDR1 is MNHEY, CDR2 SVGEGT. The CDR3 sequence is CASSSPYRQTRQETQYF. The DNA of the CDR3 is TGTGCCAGCAGTTCACCCTACCGACAGACGCGGCAAGAGACCCAGTACTTC.

This chain joins TRBV21-1 and TRBJ2-1; the DNA was not compared with TRBD2, the D call given in the table. TRBV21-1 is annotated as a pseudogene. The CDR3 is made up of 16 amino acids. CDR3 bases: TGTGCCAGCATCCCACCACCTAGCGGGAGGGGGAATGAGCAGTTCTTC. Amino acids: CASIPPPSGRGNEQFF.

J is TRBJ2-3 and V is TRBV30, with 10 bases aligning to TRBD2. The CDR3 is made up of 14 amino acids. J lost 2 bases, V lost 2 bases, and 1 base had no gene match. Germline values: CDR1 GTSNPN, CDR2 SVGIG (reference sequence). CDR3 DNA sequence: TGTGCCTGGAGTAGCGGGGGGGCCACAGATACGCAGTATTTT. As protein: CAWSSGGATDTQYF.

This chain joins TRBV7-9 and TRBJ2-1, with 11 bases matching TRBD2. The germline CDR1 and CDR2 sequences are SEHNR and FQNEAQ (reference sequence). With V trimmed by 4 bases and J by 4 bases, 3 bases remained unmatched. CDR3 length: 15 amino acids. The CDR3 DNA follows: TGTGCCAGCAGCTCGGGACTAGCGGTTTACAATGAGCAGTTCTTC. Amino acids: CASSSGLAVYNEQFF.

The CDR3 region is CASSLGSGNTDTQYF. CDR3 coding DNA: TGTGCCAGCAGCTTAGGGAGCGGGAACACAGATACGCAGTATTTT. This sequence joins TRBV7-9 and TRBJ2-3; TRBD2 agrees at 7 bases. Germline V gives CDR1 SEHNR, CDR2 FQNEAQ (reference sequence). This CDR3 has 15 residues. The V gene end was trimmed by 1 base and the J gene end by 2 bases; junction bases not matched to a gene: 3.

J is TRBJ1-2 and V is TRBV13; 10 positions agree with TRBD1. The CDR3 contains 16 residues. The junction had 5 bases not matched to a gene; V was cut back by 0 bases and J by 4 bases. Per germline, CDR1 PRHDT and CDR2 FYEKMQ (reference sequence). The CDR3 DNA follows: TGTGCCAGCAGCTTAGGGACAGGGGGCCTTGGCTATGGCTACACCTTC. Translating gives CASSLGTGGLGYGYTF. The full variable domain, with the rest looked up from reference TRBV13 and TRBJ1-2, is AAGVIQSPRHLIKEKRETATLKCYPIPRHDTVYWYQQGPGQDPQFLISFYEKMQSDKGSIPDRFSAQQFSDYHSELNMSSLELGDSALYFCASSLGTGGLGYGYTFGSGTRLTVV.

The chain has TRBV29-1 and TRBJ1-2; TRBD1 aligns across 8 bases. V lost 6 bases to trimming and J lost 8 bases; unmatched junction nucleotides: 17. Germline CDR1 is SQVTM and CDR2 is ANQGSEA. The CDR3 is made up of 15 amino acids. The CDR3 DNA sequence: TGCAGCGTACGATACCCCCGGACAGGGTTGGCGGGCTACACCTTC. Amino acids: CSVRYPRTGLAGYTF.

This chain connects TRBV28 to TRBJ2-2; perhaps TRBD2 as D (6 bases). Germline-derived CDR1 and CDR2 are MDHEN and SYDVKM. The CDR3 runs to 16 residues. Trimming took off 7 bases at V and 5 bases at J, with 20 bases between the two ends. This chain's CDR3 is CASIKPGGVGTGELFF. The CDR3, as DNA: TGTGCCAGCATCAAACCCGGGGGTGTTGGTACCGGGGAGCTGTTTTTT.

J is TRBJ2-7 and V is TRBV27; no definite D call. The germline gives CDR1 MNHEY, CDR2 SMNVEV (reference sequence). CDR3 size: 14 residues. V dropped 0 bases and J dropped 3 bases, with 9 bases sitting between them. DNA for the CDR3: TGTGCCAGCAGTTTATCGAGAGACTTCTACGAGCAGTACTTC. Translating gives CASSLSRDFYEQYF.

V is TRBV6-6 and J is TRBJ1-4, with 7 positions matching TRBD1. Germline assignment: CDR1 MNHNY and CDR2 SVGAGI (reference sequence). This CDR3 region has 14 residues. The V segment lost 11 bases and the J segment 4 bases; nucleotides outside the gene matches: 10. The CDR3 DNA follows: TGTGCCCACGGATCAGGGGGGAATAATGAAAAACTGTTTTTT. Protein: CAHGSGGNNEKLFF.